This T cell receptor (beta chain) was sequenced in a study of blood T cells in healthy people across ages. Background on the study: Per two T cells, about one barcoded beta molecule was captured through template switching.

PCR was performed a second time for roughly 7 to 12 cycles using a sample-barcoded 5' primer and a J-beta primer mix. MiXCR, applied by TCRdb to the 5' RACE reads, yields one record per CDR3 protein. The repertoire consists of some 900,000 distinct CDR3 sequences, with about 48% occurring once and the leading ten covering 13%. Findings and caveats of the study: When one million T cells were used, diversity estimates were thought to be underestimates.

Each donor was a healthy Caucasian individual from Russia, aged roughly 6 to 95. Drawing of peripheral blood yielded roughly 9.8 milliliters from each donor. From germline, CDR1 is DFQATT and CDR2 SNEGSKA (reference sequence). Trimming cost V 6 bases and J 2 bases, with 11 bases left between them. The CDR3 has 14 residues. This clonotype was recorded a few times. Its antigen is not known. Sequenced input: blood. V and J are TRBV20-1 and TRBJ2-6; D is undetermined. This TCR was sampled from a man younger than 45 in good health. The CDR3 loop reads CSADGVAGANVLTF. For the CDR3, the DNA is TGCAGTGCAGATGGGGTAGCTGGGGCCAACGTCCTGACTTTC.